These 13 T cell receptor beta chains originate from one sample sequenced in a study of blood T cell repertoires in COVID-19. Using immunoSEQ multiplex PCR, the repertoire was profiled, and TCRdb retains in-frame clones only, with some absent. The sample has under 300,000 clones, 85% to 90% seen once; the top ten hold 2%. Input material: PBMCs or T cells enriched from blood (not recorded which). The receptor set was obtained from a woman between 55 and 75 years old in a cohort exposed to, infected with or recovered from COVID-19 (not recorded which).

This clone has only a few counts. V is TRBV7-9 and J is TRBJ2-1, with 8 bases aligning to TRBD2. Germline V lookup: CDR1 SEHNR, CDR2 FQNEAQ (reference sequence). This CDR3 is 17 amino acids long. The J segment lost 4 bases and the V segment lost 1 base, leaving 9 bases of the junction unmatched. CDR3 sequence reads: CASSLDFSGVGYNEQFF. The DNA of the CDR3 is TGTGCCAGCAGCTTAGATTTTAGCGGGGTGGGGTACAATGAGCAGTTCTTC.

The chain links TRBV5-5 to TRBJ2-5; no firm D call. The CDR3 has 14 amino acids. The V and J ends lost 0 bases and 1 base respectively, with 7 bases between them. CDR1 is SGHKS and CDR2 is YYEKEE in the germline V gene (reference sequence). CDR3 nucleotides: TGTGCCAGCAGCTTGGGTCGGAGCCAAGAGACCCAGTACTTC. Translated, it gives CASSLGRSQETQYF.

The V gene is TRBV10-2, the J gene TRBJ2-5, with 7 bases lining up with TRBD1. V dropped 8 bases and J dropped 2; count of bases not matched to a gene: 8. The CDR3 length is 14 residues. Looked up from germline, CDR1 is WSHSY and CDR2 is SAAADI. The CDR3 DNA reads as TGCGCCAGCCGAAGACAGGGAGAACAAGAGACCCAGTACTTC. This codes for CASRRQGEQETQYF.

J is TRBJ2-1 and V is TRBV5-4, with D maybe TRBD2 (6 bases). Germline V gene lookup returns CDR1 SGHNT and CDR2 YYREEE (reference sequence). The CDR3 consists of 16 residues. V lost 1 base and J 7 bases, leaving 18 bases between the germline ends. The CDR3 DNA reads TGTGCCAGCAGCTTGCGGCGACTAGGTCTTCGGAATGAGCAGTTCTTC. Protein product: CASSLRRLGLRNEQFF.

This chain joins TRBV28 and TRBJ2-1; TRBD2 is a possible D gene (7 bases). V dropped 3 bases and J dropped 6 bases, with 15 bases sitting between them. The germline V gene has CDR1 MDHEN and CDR2 SYDVKM. The CDR3 consists of 15 residues. CDR3 in DNA: TGTGCCAGCAGTTTTGGGGGGGCGAGTCCCAATGAGCAGTTCTTC. This translates into CASSFGGASPNEQFF.

The J gene is TRBJ2-1, the V gene TRBV2; TRBD2 matches 7 bases. The germline gives CDR1 SNHLY, CDR2 FYNNEI. The V segment lost 6 bases and the J segment 9 bases; nucleotides outside the gene matches: 8. The CDR3 is made up of 13 amino acids. Here the CDR3 DNA reads TGTGCCAGCAGCCAGACGGGGGAGGGTGAGCAGTTCTTC. This gives the protein CASSQTGEGEQFF. Using reference TRBV2 and TRBJ2-1 for the parts outside the CDR3, the full variable domain is EPEVTQTPSHQVTQMGQEVILRCVPISNHLYFYWYRQILGQKVEFLVSFYNNEISEKSEIFDDQFSVERPDGSNFTLKIRSTKLEDSAMYFCASSQTGEGEQFFGPGTRLTVL.

This CDR3 reads CATKPRQYMNTEAFF. DNA of the CDR3: TGTGCCACCAAACCCCGACAGTACATGAACACTGAAGCTTTCTTT. The rearrangement links TRBV2 to TRBJ1-1, with D maybe TRBD1 (5 bases). CDR3 length equals 15 residues. Trimming shortened V by 10 bases and J by 0 bases, and 18 bases separated the two germline ends. Germline CDR1 is SNHLY and CDR2 is FYNNEI.

The rearrangement joins TRBV7-2 to TRBJ1-2; D remains unclear. The V end lost 1 base, the J end lost 4 bases, and 7 bases lay between the germline ends. The germline V gene has CDR1 SGHTA and CDR2 FQGNSA. The CDR3 is 13 residues long. The CDR3 loop reads CASSLDRVYGYTF. In DNA, the CDR3 is TGTGCCAGCAGCTTAGACCGGGTCTATGGCTACACCTTC.

The V call is TRBV19, the J call TRBJ1-2; D might be TRBD1 (5 bases). Trimming took 4 bases from V and 8 from J, leaving 17 bases between them. In germline, CDR1 is LNHDA, CDR2 SQIVND (reference sequence). CDR3 length: 14 residues. This chain's CDR3 is CASSSVVGGSGYTF. The CDR3 DNA reads as TGTGCCAGTAGTAGTGTTGTTGGGGGGTCGGGCTACACCTTC.

The chain couples TRBV9 to TRBJ1-3, with TRBD1 identical over 8 bases. With V trimmed by 4 bases and J by 1 base, 4 bases remained unmatched. The CDR3 covers 15 residues. The germline V gene encodes CDR1 SGDLS and CDR2 YYNGEE. The CDR3 sequence is CASSSNRGSGNTIYF. The DNA of the CDR3 is TGTGCCAGCAGCTCAAACAGGGGGTCTGGAAACACCATATATTTT.

The genes are TRBV6-5 and TRBJ1-1; D possibly corresponds to TRBD1 (5 bases). Trimming shortened V by 0 bases and J by 1 base, and 9 bases separated the two germline ends. The CDR3 is 15 residues long. Germline assignment: CDR1 MNHEY and CDR2 SVGAGI. The CDR3 nucleotides read TGTGCCAGCAGTTACTCGAGACAGCCGAACACTGAAGCTTTCTTT. It yields the protein CASSYSRQPNTEAFF.

The chain combines TRBV27 with TRBJ2-1; maybe TRBD2 (7 bases). The V gene lost 8 bases and the J gene lost 3 bases, with 26 bases spanning the gap. The CDR3 totals 18 residues. Germline lookup yields CDR1 MNHEY and CDR2 SMNVEV (reference sequence). The CDR3 here is CASGPRGGSGFFYNEQFF. DNA for the CDR3: TGTGCCAGCGGCCCCAGGGGCGGGAGTGGGTTCTTCTACAATGAGCAGTTCTTC.

As DNA, the CDR3 is TGTGCCAGCAGCTTGGCGGGGACTAGCGGGATAGATACGCAGTATTTT. It encodes CASSLAGTSGIDTQYF. The genes are TRBV11-2 and TRBJ2-3; the match to TRBD2 covers 13 bases. J gave up 5 bases and V 3 bases, and 5 bases lay outside the gene matches. The CDR3 sequence is 16 residues long. CDR1 is SGHAT, CDR2 FQNNGV, per germline.